The 25 T cell receptor beta chains given below trace back to one sample, sequenced in a study of prognosis after radiotherapy for stage I lung cancer. Two-round multiplex PCR, the amplification method, yielded TCR beta CDR3 from genomic DNA. TRBV and TRBJ genes each had their own specific primers in first-round PCR. TCRdb re-called the multiplex PCR reads with MiXCR, one entry per CDR3 protein. The sample records around 27,000 distinct CDR3 sequences, less than 35% being singletons. The input for sequencing was PBMCs, taken before or after stereotactic body radiation therapy (not recorded which). Receptors originate from a donor of 50 years or more with non-small cell lung cancer.

This clonotype was detected ten times or more. The chain's CDR3 is CAWNTGGAAGSPLHF. The CDR3 nucleotides read TGTGCCTGGAACACAGGGGGCGCCGCGGGTTCACCCCTCCACTTT. The chain employs TRBV30 and TRBJ1-6; 9 nucleotides agree with TRBD1. J gave up 9 bases and V 4 bases, and 10 bases lay outside the gene matches. This CDR3 has 15 amino acids. The germline CDR1 and CDR2 sequences are GTSNPN and SVGIG (reference sequence).

There are many counts of this clonotype. This rearrangement joins TRBV18 to TRBJ1-5; 7 nucleotides align to TRBD1. This CDR3 contains 17 residues. Germline CDR1 KGHSH, CDR2 LQKENI. V lost 2 bases to trimming and J lost 1 base; unmatched junction nucleotides: 8. The CDR3 DNA reads as TGTGCCAGCTCACCAGTGTACAGGGGTGAAAGCAATCAGCCCCAGCATTTT. Residues: CASSPVYRGESNQPQHF.

This clonotype was observed at least ten times. V usage is TRBV6-9 and J usage is TRBJ1-2; 9 nucleotides agree with TRBD1. Trimming at V came to 3 bases and at J to 6 bases, leaving 8 bases not matched to a gene. Germline V lookup: CDR1 MNHGY, CDR2 SVAAGI. This CDR3 comprises 15 residues. CDR3 loop: CASSYQGQGSNGYTF. CDR3 sequence (DNA): TGTGCCAGCAGTTACCAGGGACAGGGAAGTAATGGCTACACCTTC.

The V gene is TRBV30, the J gene TRBJ1-5, with D unclear. Germline CDR1 reads GTSNPN; CDR2 reads SVGIG (reference sequence). This CDR3 region has 13 residues. V was trimmed by 2 bases and J by 3 bases, leaving 8 bases between them. The CDR3 region has the DNA TGTGCCTGGAGTATCGCGGACAATCAGCCCCAGCATTTT. Translated: CAWSIADNQPQHF.

This clonotype was observed at least ten times. This sequence joins TRBV6-1 and TRBJ1-4, with D maybe TRBD1 (6 bases). The CDR3 loop spans 14 amino acids. Germline CDR1 is MNHNS and CDR2 is SASEGT. Between the trimmed V and J ends, which lost 4 bases and 4 bases, there was a span of 10 bases. CDR3 sequence: CASSAYRVNEKLFF. The CDR3 DNA sequence: TGTGCCAGCAGTGCCTACAGGGTTAATGAAAAACTGTTTTTT.

The sample holds one count of this clonotype. This probably arose from a read error, given a far larger clone one base away. The rearrangement joins TRBV6-9 to TRBJ2-5, with D perhaps TRBD2 (6 bases). The CDR3 has 15 amino acids. V was pared by 2 bases and J by 2 bases, with 12 bases between. Germline V gives CDR1 MNHGY, CDR2 SVAAGI. As DNA, the CDR3 is TGTGCCAGCAGTTATGCTGCGGGACCACAAGAGACCCAGTACTTC. Translation gives CASSYAAGPQETQYF.

Only a few counts were recorded for this clonotype. This may be a read error: a much more frequent sequence differs by one nucleotide. The genes are TRBV27 and TRBJ2-5; 12 bases map to TRBD2. Germline loops: CDR1 MNHEY, CDR2 SMNVEV (reference sequence). The CDR3 contains 15 residues. The CDR3 sequence: CASSWLAGGRGTQCF. The CDR3 DNA reads as TGTGCCAGCAGCTGGCTAGCGGGGGGGAGGGGGACCCAGTGCTTC.

This clonotype was seen many times. The chain couples TRBV12-3 or TRBV12-4 to TRBJ1-4, with D possibly TRBD1 on 6 matching bases. The CDR3 is 14 amino acids. The ends were cut back, 1 base at V and 8 bases at J, with 11 bases in the middle. The CDR3 here is CASSLGGAGEKLFF. The DNA for the CDR3 is TGTGCCAGCAGTTTAGGGGGGGCTGGGGAAAAACTGTTTTTT.

This clonotype was found many times. With a much larger clone just one base away, this may be a read error. The CDR3 does not close with the conserved phenylalanine or tryptophan, likely indicating a read error. The chain links TRBV5-1 to TRBJ1-3, with a tentative D call TRBD1 (5 bases). With 2 bases removed from V and 0 bases from J, the gap between germline ends came to 9 bases. The CDR3 spans 15 residues. Germline CDR1 and CDR2: SGHRS and YFSETQ. The CDR3 here is CASSFGQGSGNTIYL. CDR3 in DNA: TGCGCCAGCAGCTTCGGGCAGGGCTCTGGAAACACCATATATCTT.

The V call is TRBV29-1, the J call TRBJ1-1; D possibly corresponds to TRBD1 (6 bases). CDR3 length: 15 amino acids. Germline V gene data show CDR1 as SQVTM and CDR2 as ANQGSEA. The V and J ends lost 5 bases and 1 base respectively, with 17 bases between them. CDR3 sequence: CSVNMEGGSNTEAFF. Here the CDR3 DNA reads TGCAGCGTTAACATGGAAGGGGGTTCGAACACTGAAGCTTTCTTT.

V is TRBV28 and J is TRBJ2-3, with D possibly being TRBD2 (6 bases). CDR3 length: 18 residues. CDR1 is MDHEN, CDR2 SYDVKM, per germline. Trimming stripped 5 bases from V and 4 bases from J, with 25 bases between. The CDR3 sequence: CASSRYNGGLLGPDTQYF. CDR3 in DNA: TGTGCCAGCAGTCGATACAACGGGGGACTGTTGGGTCCAGATACGCAGTATTTT.

This clonotype has a count of ten or more. The V and J genes are TRBV10-3 and TRBJ2-3, with D possibly matching TRBD1 (5 bases). Germline values: CDR1 ENHRY, CDR2 SYGVKD. The CDR3 is 15 amino acids. V was shortened by 2 bases and J by 2 bases, with 11 bases between the two germline ends. For the CDR3, the DNA is TGTGCCATCAGTGAGATCCAGGGATACACAGATACGCAGTATTTT. Amino acid sequence: CAISEIQGYTDTQYF.

This clonotype is termed medium-sized. CDR3: CASSANREGQEDYGYTF. The CDR3, as DNA: TGTGCCAGCAGCGCAAATAGGGAGGGGCAGGAGGATTATGGCTACACCTTC. The chain uses TRBV9 and TRBJ1-2, with D tentatively TRBD1 (5 bases). The V gene lost 3 bases and the J gene lost 5 bases, with 23 bases spanning the gap. Germline loops: CDR1 SGDLS, CDR2 YYNGEE. CDR3 length: 17 residues.

This clonotype was seen repeatedly, ten times or more. This chain joins TRBV19 and TRBJ1-6; 9 bases line up with TRBD1. Per germline, CDR1 LNHDA and CDR2 SQIVND (reference sequence). Trimming removed 3 bases from V and 8 bases from J; junction bases left unmatched: 17. CDR3 length: 19 residues. The CDR3 coding sequence is TGTGCCAGTAGTATTGGCGGGGACAGGGTGGCCCGGCAGGATTCACCCCTCCACTTT. This gives the protein CASSIGGDRVARQDSPLHF.

This clonotype was counted ten times or more. This sequence joins TRBV13 and TRBJ2-7; TRBD2 agrees at 12 bases. Germline V gene sequence: CDR1 PRHDT, CDR2 FYEKMQ (reference sequence). Trimming at V came to 5 bases and at J to 6 bases, leaving 11 bases not matched to a gene. The CDR3 covers 16 residues. The CDR3 is CASSRRTSGIPAEQYF. The CDR3, as DNA: TGTGCCAGCAGCAGACGGACTAGCGGGATCCCGGCCGAGCAGTACTTC.

This clonotype occurred many times. The CDR3 sequence: CASSLGADTQYF. CDR3 coding DNA: TGTGCCAGCAGTTTGGGGGCAGATACGCAGTATTTT. The chain joins TRBV28 to TRBJ2-3; tentatively, D is TRBD1 or TRBD2 (5 bases each). The V end lost 3 bases, the J end lost 4 bases, and 5 bases lay between the germline ends. CDR1 and CDR2 (germline): MDHEN, SYDVKM. The CDR3 sequence is 12 residues long. The full variable domain, with the rest looked up from reference TRBV28 and TRBJ2-3, is DVKVTQSSRYLVKRTGEKVFLECVQDMDHENMFWYRQDPGLGLRLIYFSYDVKMKEKGDIPEGYSVSREKKERFSLILESASTNQTSMYLCASSLGADTQYFGPGTRLTVL.

The table lists this clonotype with many counts. The chain recombines TRBV28 with TRBJ2-5; D is unresolved. Trimming took off 5 bases at V and 0 bases at J, with 1 base between the two ends. The CDR3 consists of 11 residues. Germline CDR1 is MDHEN and CDR2 is SYDVKM. Written as DNA, the CDR3 is TGTGCCAGCAGTCACCAAGAGACCCAGTACTTC. It yields the protein CASSHQETQYF.

This clonotype occurred many times. V gene TRBV30 combines with J gene TRBJ1-2; 8 positions match TRBD1. V lost 2 bases and J lost 7; bases outside the gene matches: 9. Looked up from germline, CDR1 is GTSNPN and CDR2 is SVGIG (reference sequence). CDR3 size: 14 residues. The CDR3 sequence: CAWSHTSTGAGYTF. In nucleotides, the CDR3 is TGTGCCTGGAGTCATACCTCGACAGGGGCTGGCTACACCTTC.

This rearrangement joins TRBV6-1 to TRBJ2-7, with a tentative D call TRBD1 (5 bases). CDR3 length: 14 amino acids. CDR1 is MNHNS, CDR2 SASEGT, per germline. V was trimmed by 6 bases and J by 3 bases, leaving 15 bases between them. In nucleotides, the CDR3 is TGTGCCAGCAGACACATAGGGGAAAACTACGAGCAGTACTTC. Encoded protein: CASRHIGENYEQYF.

The chain joins TRBV6-2 or TRBV6-3 to TRBJ2-1; 8 bases are a match to TRBD1. This CDR3 comprises 16 residues. With 2 bases clipped from V and 3 bases from J, the junction kept 6 bases outside the gene matches. CDR1 is MNHEY and CDR2 is SVGEGT in the germline V gene. CDR3 in amino acids: CASSYHRGSYYNEQFF. CDR3 sequence (DNA): TGTGCCAGCAGTTACCACAGGGGGAGCTACTACAATGAGCAGTTCTTC.

V gene TRBV27 combines with J gene TRBJ2-2; no firm D call. CDR1 is MNHEY and CDR2 is SMNVEV in the germline V gene (reference sequence). V lost 8 bases and J 6 bases, leaving 16 bases between the germline ends. The CDR3 runs 14 residues. CDR3 amino acids: CASGKPRYSGELFF. The CDR3 bases are TGTGCCAGCGGAAAACCCCGGTATTCCGGGGAGCTGTTTTTT.

In this sample, this clonotype turned up a few times. This likely came from a read error, as a far larger clone is one base away. The rearrangement uses TRBV6-1 and TRBJ1-6; D might be TRBD1 (5 bases). Trimming pared 5 bases from V and 9 bases from J, leaving 17 bases between. CDR3 length equals 15 residues. CDR1 is MNHNS and CDR2 is SASEGT in the germline V gene. The CDR3 reads CASSLEAGGCSPLHF. CDR3 in DNA: TGTGCCAGCAGTTTAGAAGCGGGGGGGTGTTCACCCCTCCACTTT.

This clonotype was found many times. The chain couples TRBV12-3 or TRBV12-4 to TRBJ1-5; D gene ambiguous. CDR3 length equals 14 residues. Between the trimmed V and J ends, which lost 5 bases and 4 bases, there was a span of 12 bases. The CDR3 spells CASSPPGMNQPQHF. Written as DNA, the CDR3 is TGTGCCAGCAGTCCCCCCGGGATGAATCAGCCCCAGCATTTT.

The genes are TRBV27 and TRBJ2-2; no firm D call. The CDR3 runs 13 residues. Germline values: CDR1 MNHEY, CDR2 SMNVEV (reference sequence). The V end was cut by 4 bases, the J end by 6 bases, with 9 bases between. The DNA of the CDR3 is TGTGCCAGCAGTTCGGAAAAGGCCGGGGAGCTGTTTTTT. This translates into CASSSEKAGELFF.

This clonotype was picked up many times. The chain has TRBV12-3 or TRBV12-4 and TRBJ1-2, with D maybe TRBD1 (6 bases). The V end lost 5 bases, the J end lost 7 bases, and 17 bases lay between the germline ends. The CDR3 loop spans 14 amino acids. In DNA form, the CDR3 reads TGTGCCAGCAGTGACCAGGGGCCTGGGACTGGCTACACCTTC. Its protein product is CASSDQGPGTGYTF.